This T cell receptor beta chain was identified in a study of CD8 T cells in ankylosing spondylitis. Findings and limits, study-wide: Matched synovial fluid from ankylosing spondylitis patients was reported to be enriched for disease-linked clones. There was a TCR beta motif, made of fewer than 10 highly homologous variants, that appeared characteristic of ankylosing spondylitis blood.

Points on this clonotype: The antigen is unknown.

The length of the CDR3 is 16 residues. J lost 5 bases, V lost 3 bases, and 11 bases had no gene match. Germline CDR1 LNHDA, CDR2 SQIVND (reference sequence). Generation of TCR beta libraries employed quantitative 5'-RACE incorporating molecular barcodes. TCRdb analysed the 5' RACE reads with MiXCR anew, one entry per CDR3 protein. Of around 150,000 distinct CDR3 sequences listed, roughly 31% were seen once; the top ten hold around 6.2%. V gene TRBV19 combines with J gene TRBJ1-2; 8 bases are a match to TRBD1. Sequenced sample: synovial fluid, either unsorted or a sorted T cell fraction (not recorded which). The sequence derives from a male donor with ankylosing spondylitis. CDR3 sequence reads: CASSMTRPDRAYGYTF. DNA of the CDR3: TGTGCCAGTAGTATGACGCGGCCGGACAGGGCGTATGGCTACACCTTC.